The sequence of this T cell receptor (beta chain) was determined in a study of blood T cell repertoires in COVID-19 (dated by TCRdb to 2020 to 2022). Describing the broader study: Collaborator samples came from the United States, Italy and Spain and covered acute and convalescent phases of COVID-19. Deeply sampled blood TCRbeta repertoires from subjects exposed to, actively infected with, or recovered from COVID-19 were included in the dataset. Where available, HLA class I and class II types were obtained from metadata supplied by the sample provider rather than from assay-based typing. Samples came from the ongoing ImmuneRACE study (first 160 participants) plus 1,254 subjects from 6 global collaborators. A freely available public database, intended as a resource for researchers studying the immune response to SARS-CoV-2, is where the repertoires were released. Sample metadata almost always included a de-identified subject ID, COVID-19 status, age in years and sex. The prospective study material was composed of cDNA or gDNA derived from T cells, B-cell-depleted T cells, or PBMCs.

Samples from volunteer blood donors who had recovered from COVID-19 were contributed by a second Seattle source. The collaborating institutions used their own protocols to collect whole blood in K2EDTA tubes. For TCRbeta analysis, collaborator samples were shipped as frozen whole blood, as isolated PBMCs, or as DNA extracted from either sample type. Its CDR3 holds 19 amino acids, cysteine through phenylalanine. Kept here is only the CDR3 DNA, which spans 57 bases and is read in frame from base 1. The germline V gene encodes CDR1 LNHNV and CDR2 YYDKDF (reference sequence). Ends trimmed: V by 5 bases, J by 3 bases; bases unmatched to a gene: 16. Paper-wide results and their limitations: The quantity of clinical and demographic metadata differed by source and by participant and was supplied without curation.

On this clone itself: Its antigen is currently not known. Within one base of it there is no much larger clone, and no base qualities were kept.

The immunoSEQ Assay, a bias-controlled multiplex PCR, was used to amplify TCRbeta CDR3 regions from genomic DNA. Under the source paper's analysis protocol: Nucleated cell counts per sample were estimated from amplification of reference gene primers within the assay. To quantify the absolute abundance of each unique TCRbeta CDR3 rearrangement, sequence reads were collapsed and filtered. Productive Simpson clonality was computed per sample as the square root of Simpson's diversity index over productive rearrangements. The table was pulled from immuneACCESS by TCRdb, which kept in-frame rearrangements only. Such tables lose some clones; where checked, under half of the loss comes from unresolved V genes, and the rest has no known cause. Clone size and the V and J calls come from that table; the DNA yielded D and trimming. In all, the sample holds 310,000 or so clones, and around 87% of those were seen once. The ten largest account for about 2.2% of the sample.

The material sequenced was peripheral blood. The source is a woman aged 45-60 years who had recovered from COVID-19. This receptor chain uses TRBV15 and TRBJ1-5; TRBD1 aligns with 10 central bases. The DNA is TGTGCCACCAGCGGAACACTTGGGACAGGGGAAGAGGTCAATCAGCCCCAGCATTTT. Its coded protein is CATSGTLGTGEEVNQPQHF.